Listed below are T cell receptor beta chains from one sample, sequenced in a study of monozygotic twins with inflammatory bowel disease. For each CDR3 protein, TCRdb gives one entry from its re-call of the 5' RACE reads, without DNA. The sample has around 380,000 distinct CDR3 sequences, and its top ten clones hold 2% to 3%. The sequencing sample was made of blood. These receptors came from a human donor with ulcerative colitis or Crohn's disease, or a healthy co-twin of an affected twin (not recorded which). Each CDR3 is given with its conserved first and last residue.

v_call	cdr3_length	j_call	cdr3_aa
TRBV6-1	11	TRBJ1-2	CATQERDGYTF
TRBV6-1	14	TRBJ1-5	CASNNDRGGQPQHF
TRBV3-1	19	TRBJ1-4	CASSQAKQGQLRLNEKLFF
TRBV28	15	TRBJ1-2	CASSEVGGGNYGYTF
TRBV19	15	TRBJ2-1	CASSILLNTYNEQFF
TRBV5-1	14	TRBJ1-2	CASSPDRANYGYTF
TRBV6-6	13	TRBJ1-6	CASSGQGDSPLHF
TRBV19	14	TRBJ2-6	CASSSGGSANVLTF
TRBV5-1	15	TRBJ2-3	CASSPQGGFTDTQYF
TRBV11-2	16	TRBJ2-5	CASSSPTEGARETQYF
TRBV5-4	12	TRBJ1-1	CASREESGRAFF
TRBV20-1	12	TRBJ2-2	CSAPTSPGELFF
TRBV7-2	15	TRBJ2-7	CASSSSRGRMNEQYF
TRBV5-1	14	TRBJ2-3	CASSPGTTTDTQYF
TRBV20-1	13	TRBJ2-4	CSASGAAKNIQYF
TRBV7-9	15	TRBJ2-7	CASSSGQGSSYEQYF
TRBV7-2	17	TRBJ1-1	CASTYRSGGRMNTEAFF
TRBV7-9	12	TRBJ1-1	CASSGTGGRAFF
TRBV10-3	14	TRBJ2-7	CAISESANPTGQYF
TRBV24-1	15	TRBJ2-1	CATSDLGRGYNEQFF
TRBV7-9	15	TRBJ1-4	CASSLAPDHPGKLFF
TRBV20-1	16	TRBJ2-1	CSAPRLAGGLHNEQFF
TRBV4-1	15	TRBJ2-3	CASSHSGQGTDTQYF
TRBV19	13	TRBJ1-5	CASNARGNQPQHF
TRBV7-8	16	TRBJ2-3	CASRQTRGPSTDTQYF
TRBV20-1	13	TRBJ2-5	CSARADREETQYF
TRBV29-1	13	TRBJ1-2	CSVEDRPYYGYTF
TRBV7-2	15	TRBJ2-1	CASSSYQSSYNEQFF
TRBV10-3	14	TRBJ2-7	CAISVAGLANEQYF
TRBV27	14	TRBJ1-2	CASAPSGGVYGYTF
TRBV5-6	16	TRBJ2-4	CASSSGQMRAKNIQYF
TRBV6-1	14	TRBJ2-2	CASRRLANTGELFF
TRBV7-9	12	TRBJ2-1	CASTLGPNEQFF
TRBV7-2	15	TRBJ1-6	CASSLQGQGASPLHF
TRBV20-1	15	TRBJ2-1	CSAITGTGYYNGQFF
TRBV19	14	TRBJ1-1	CASSTTGRNTEAFF
TRBV15	13	TRBJ2-7	CATSRDRIYEQYF
TRBV20-1	15	TRBJ1-5	CSAKPAGDQDQPQHF
TRBV29-1	15	TRBJ1-2	CSVVGQGALYYGYTF
TRBV7-9	16	TRBJ2-1	CASSSSGLVTVNEQFF
TRBV28	14	TRBJ1-4	CATYLGGANEKLFF
TRBV20-1	13	TRBJ1-6	CSAMRQGNSPLHF
TRBV7-3	13	TRBJ2-3	CASSPQTSGTQYF
TRBV5-1	11	TRBJ1-1	CASSLQVEAFF
TRBV5-4	18	TRBJ1-4	CASSTTPTGRETNEKLFF
TRBV19	16	TRBJ2-5	CASSIPSGRYQETQYF
TRBV14	14	TRBJ1-1	CASSPSRMNTEAFF
TRBV19	12	TRBJ1-6	CASSTRRSPLHF
TRBV20-1	11	TRBJ2-5	CSARERETQYF
TRBV27	18	TRBJ1-2	CASTFLEGYTGGYYGYTF
TRBV28	11	TRBJ1-5	CASREGQPQHF
TRBV20-1	14	TRBJ1-2	CSARAQNSHYGYTF